Below, 9 T cell receptor beta chains from the same sample are listed, as sequenced in a study of PD-1 blockade in mismatch repair-deficient tumors. Clones were read by immunoSEQ multiplex PCR, and TCRdb kept only the in-frame ones, dropping some. Counted here are approximately 51,000 clones, about 84% occurring once; the ten biggest clones make up about 8.1%. This specimen was peripheral blood, taken about 20 weeks after starting pembrolizumab. The receptors derive from an adult with mismatch repair-deficient cancer.

The chain couples TRBV4-3 to TRBJ2-3; D not certain. V lost 1 base, J lost 5 bases, and 13 bases lay in between. The V gene's germline CDR1 is LGHNA and CDR2 YSLEER. The CDR3 consists of 15 residues. The CDR3 DNA follows: TGCGCCAGCAGCCAAGCCCTCGCGTGGGGAGATACGCAGTATTTT. Its protein product is CASSQALAWGDTQYF.

V and J are TRBV5-4 and TRBJ2-1, with TRBD2 matching over 15 bases. The ends lost 2 bases at V and 10 bases at J; junction bases unmatched: 4. The CDR3 consists of 15 residues. Germline V lookup: CDR1 SGHNT, CDR2 YYREEE (reference sequence). CDR3 sequence (DNA): TGTGCCAGCAGCTTCCCGGGACTAGCGGGGGGCGAGCAGTTCTTC. Translated: CASSFPGLAGGEQFF.

The V and J genes are TRBV11-2 and TRBJ2-3; 9 positions agree with TRBD1. The CDR3 is made up of 16 amino acids. In germline, CDR1 is SGHAT, CDR2 FQNNGV. Trimming cost V 5 bases and J 3 bases; bases outside gene matches: 9. The CDR3 protein is CASSRGGDRVTDTQYF. In DNA, the CDR3 is TGTGCCAGCAGCAGGGGTGGGGACAGGGTAACAGATACGCAGTATTTT.

Only a few counts were recorded for this clone. This sequence joins TRBV28 and TRBJ2-3, with 9 positions matching TRBD2. V shed 5 bases and J 0 bases; nucleotides not matched to a gene: 21. The CDR3 has 21 residues. Germline loops: CDR1 MDHEN, CDR2 SYDVKM. CDR3 nucleotide sequence: TGTGCCAGCAGTCCTTGGATTTGGGGTAGCGGGGGATCCTCTAGCACAGATACGCAGTATTTT. Protein: CASSPWIWGSGGSSSTDTQYF.

This clone came up a few times. This sequence joins TRBV25-1 and TRBJ2-1, with D possibly being TRBD1 (5 bases). V shed 7 bases and J shed 7 bases, with 8 bases lying between them. Germline CDR1 and CDR2: MGHDK and SYGVNS. The CDR3 loop spans 11 amino acids. Here the CDR3 DNA reads TGTGCCAGCAAGCAGGGTAATGAGCAGTTCTTC. Translating it yields CASKQGNEQFF. Supplemented by reference TRBV25-1 and TRBJ2-1, the full variable domain reads EADIYQTPRYLVIGTGKKITLECSQTMGHDKMYWYQQDPGMELHLIHYSYGVNSTEKGDLSSESTVSRIRTEHFPLTLESARPSHTSQYLCASKQGNEQFFGPGTRLTVL.

The V gene is TRBV11-2, the J gene TRBJ1-1; D perhaps matches TRBD1 (5 bases). Germline V gene sequence: CDR1 SGHAT, CDR2 FQNNGV. The CDR3 extends over 13 amino acids. The V gene lost 3 bases and the J gene lost 3 bases, with 8 bases spanning the gap. The CDR3 DNA reads as TGTGCCAGCAGCTTTGGGGCGGACACTGAAGCTTTCTTT. Its translation is CASSFGADTEAFF.

The V and J genes are TRBV20-1 and TRBJ2-5; D gene ambiguous. The CDR3 has 10 residues. CDR1 is DFQATT, CDR2 SNEGSKA, per germline (reference sequence). Trimming left V 1 base short and J 5 bases short, with 2 bases between. In DNA form, the CDR3 reads TGCAGTGCTAGAGTGGAGACCCAGTACTTC. Translated, it gives CSARVETQYF.

There are a few counts of this clone. CDR3 in DNA: TGTGCCAGCAGCTTAGCGCCTGCCACAAGAGGAGGAAACACCATATATTTT. Amino acid sequence: CASSLAPATRGGNTIYF. The chain combines TRBV7-8 with TRBJ1-3; D remains unclear. The CDR3 spans 17 residues. Per germline, CDR1 SGHVS and CDR2 FQNEAQ. The germline V and J ends were trimmed by 0 bases and 4 bases, with 16 bases remaining between them.

The chain combines TRBV19 with TRBJ2-1, with TRBD1 matching over 7 bases. The CDR3 loop spans 16 amino acids. Unmatched junction bases numbered 6, after V lost 4 bases and J lost 0 bases. CDR1 is LNHDA, CDR2 SQIVND, per germline (reference sequence). CDR3 sequence: CASSSGQVSSYNEQFF. CDR3 sequence (DNA): TGTGCCAGTAGTAGCGGACAGGTTAGCTCCTACAATGAGCAGTTCTTC.